The clone carrying this T cell receptor (beta chain) has a handful of counts. Antigen: not known. 5'RACE template switching produced TCR cDNA carrying a universal primer site and UMIs. TCRdb passed the 5' RACE reads through MiXCR, listing each CDR3 protein once. This table has around 350,000 distinct CDR3 sequences, around 10% appearing once. The sample belongs to a study of T cells after yellow fever vaccination. Study-level findings and limits: The study re-detected most primary-vaccination clones after the booster (96% CD4, 85% to 90% CD8). Abundant bulk-derived clonotypes could contaminate FACS-sorted repertoires. A weaker but faster secondary response was observed, peaking on day 5 versus 15.

The specimen comprised PBMCs, sampled on the day of the first yellow fever vaccination. This TCR was recovered from a man aged 18 to 30 who received the YFV17D yellow fever vaccine.

CDR3 nucleotides: TGTGCCAGCAGTTTAGACTTAAGGAACACTGAAGCTTTCTTT. As protein: CASSLDLRNTEAFF. The chain has TRBV12-3 or TRBV12-4 and TRBJ1-1; no clear D. The CDR3 has 14 residues. Trimming cost V 1 base and J 1 base, with 7 bases left between them.